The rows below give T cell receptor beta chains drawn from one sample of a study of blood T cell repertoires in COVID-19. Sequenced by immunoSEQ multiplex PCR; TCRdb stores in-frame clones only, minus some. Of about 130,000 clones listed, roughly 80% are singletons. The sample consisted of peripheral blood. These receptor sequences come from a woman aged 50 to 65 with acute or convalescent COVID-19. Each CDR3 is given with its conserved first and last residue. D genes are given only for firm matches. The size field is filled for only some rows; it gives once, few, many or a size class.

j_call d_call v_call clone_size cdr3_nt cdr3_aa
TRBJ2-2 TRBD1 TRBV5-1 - TGCGCCAGCTCCCCGGCTGGGACAGCGAACACCGGGGAGCTGTTTTTT CASSPAGTANTGELFF
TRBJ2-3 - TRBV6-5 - TGTGCCAGCAGTTACTCGCACCGGGCAGATACGCAGTATTTT CASSYSHRADTQYF
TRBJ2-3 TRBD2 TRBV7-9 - TGTGCCAGCAGCTCGGGACTAGCGGGTGATACGCAGTATTTT CASSSGLAGDTQYF
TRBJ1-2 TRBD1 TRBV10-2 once TGCGCCAGCAGTGCTACCACAGGGGTCTATGGCTACACCTTC CASSATTGVYGYTF
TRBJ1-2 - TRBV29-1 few TGCAGCGTTGGTTCAGGATCTGTTAACTATGGCTACACCTTC CSVGSGSVNYGYTF
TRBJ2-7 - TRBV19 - TGTGCCAGTAGCCCCCTCGGGAACTACGAGCAGTACTTC CASSPLGNYEQYF
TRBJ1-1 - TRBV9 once TGTGCCAGCAGCGTAACAGGGACCACTGAAGCTTTCTTT CASSVTGTTEAFF
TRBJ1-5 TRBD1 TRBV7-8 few TGTGCCAGCAGCTCCCTAAGGACAGGGGGCGTTCAGCCCCAGCATTTT CASSSLRTGGVQPQHF
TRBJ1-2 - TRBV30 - TGTGCCTGGTGGGCCAGAGGGTATGGCTACACCTTC CAWWARGYGYTF
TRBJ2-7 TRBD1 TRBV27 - TGTGCCAGCACAAGGGGGCAGGGGGCATACGAGCAGTACTTC CASTRGQGAYEQYF
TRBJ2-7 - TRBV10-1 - TGCGCCAGCAGTGAGTCGACAGGCCTGAACTACGAGCAGTACTTC CASSESTGLNYEQYF
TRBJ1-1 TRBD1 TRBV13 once TGTGCCAGCAGCTGGCCCGGGACAGGGGGTGGGAGTGAAGCTTTCTTT CASSWPGTGGGSEAFF
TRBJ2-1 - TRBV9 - TGTGCCAGCAGCGTAGCGCCGGAGGGTGTCTACAATGAGCAGTTCTTC CASSVAPEGVYNEQFF
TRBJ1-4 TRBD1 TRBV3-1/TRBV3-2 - TGTGCCAGCAGCCAAGTAGACAGGGGTAGAGAAAAACTGTTTTTT CASSQVDRGREKLFF
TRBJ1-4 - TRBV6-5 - TGTGCCAGCAACTATGGACAGTATAATGAAAAACTGTTTTTT CASNYGQYNEKLFF
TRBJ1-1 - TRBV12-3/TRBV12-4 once TGTGCCAGCAGTCCTCAGGTGAACACTGAAGCTTTCTTT CASSPQVNTEAFF
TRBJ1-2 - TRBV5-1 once TGCGCCACCACCGAGGATGACTATGGCTACACCTTC CATTEDDYGYTF
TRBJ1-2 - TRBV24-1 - TGTGCCACCAGTGATTTTTCGGGGAACTATGGCTACACCTTC CATSDFSGNYGYTF
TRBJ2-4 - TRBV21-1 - TGTGCCAGCCAAAGGACGGGACAGGGGGCAGACTTAGCCAAAAACATTCAGTACTTC CASQRTGQGADLAKNIQYF
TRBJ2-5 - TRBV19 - TGTGCCAGTAGTACCGGGGGTTTGGGTTTCCAAGAGACCCAGTACTTC CASSTGGLGFQETQYF
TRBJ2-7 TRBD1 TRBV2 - TGTGCCCCTAAAAGGTCCGGGACAGTCTGTGGGCCCTCCTACGAGCAGTACTTC CAPKRSGTVCGPSYEQYF
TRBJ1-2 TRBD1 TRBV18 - TGTGCCAGCTCTCCAAGGGACAGCTATGGCTACACCTTC CASSPRDSYGYTF
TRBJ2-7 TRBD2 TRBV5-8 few TGTGCCAGCCCGCCCCGTAGCGGGGTCGGCGAGCAGTACTTC CASPPRSGVGEQYF
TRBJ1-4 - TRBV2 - TGTGCCAGCAGTCAGACAGGAACTAATGAAAAACTGTTTTTT CASSQTGTNEKLFF
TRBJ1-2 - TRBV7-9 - TGTGCCAGCAGCTTAGCGCTCGAAGCCTATGGCTACACCTTC CASSLALEAYGYTF
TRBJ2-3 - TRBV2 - TGTGCCAGCCGACTTCTATCTAGCACAGATACGCAGTATTTT CASRLLSSTDTQYF
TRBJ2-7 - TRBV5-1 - TGCGCCAGCAGCTTGGCGGTCAGGGACTACGAGCAGTACTTC CASSLAVRDYEQYF
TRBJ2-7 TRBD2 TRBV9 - TGTGCCAGCAGTCCGGGACTAGGGAGCTACGAGCAGTACTTC CASSPGLGSYEQYF
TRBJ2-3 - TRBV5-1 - TGCGCCAGCAGCTTGGATAGACTATCAGATACGCAGTATTTT CASSLDRLSDTQYF
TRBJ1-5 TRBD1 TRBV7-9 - TGTGCCAGCAGCTCGACAGGGTCGGAGTTCAGCAATCAGCCCCAGCATTTT CASSSTGSEFSNQPQHF
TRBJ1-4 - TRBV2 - TGTGCCAGCAGTGAAGCGTTGGCAGAAAAACTGTTTTTT CASSEALAEKLFF